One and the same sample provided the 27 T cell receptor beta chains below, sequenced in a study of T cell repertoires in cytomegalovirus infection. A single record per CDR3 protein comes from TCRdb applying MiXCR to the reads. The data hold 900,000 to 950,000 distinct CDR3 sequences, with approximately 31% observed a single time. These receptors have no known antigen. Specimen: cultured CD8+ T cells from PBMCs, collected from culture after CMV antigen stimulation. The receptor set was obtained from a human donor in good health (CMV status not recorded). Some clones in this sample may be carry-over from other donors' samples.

The CDR3 loop reads CATANPGPYNEQFF. Written as DNA, the CDR3 is TGTGCCACCGCAAATCCGGGCCCCTACAATGAGCAGTTCTTC. The chain links TRBV27 to TRBJ2-1; D is ambiguous. The CDR3 consists of 14 residues. With 10 bases removed from V and 2 bases from J, the gap between germline ends came to 15 bases. Germline loops: CDR1 MNHEY, CDR2 SMNVEV (reference sequence).

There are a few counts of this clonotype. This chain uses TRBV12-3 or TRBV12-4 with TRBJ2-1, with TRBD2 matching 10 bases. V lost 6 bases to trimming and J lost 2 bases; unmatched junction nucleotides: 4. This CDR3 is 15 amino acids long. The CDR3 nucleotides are TGTGCCAGCAGCGGACTAGCGGAGACCTACAATGAGCAGTTCTTC. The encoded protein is CASSGLAETYNEQFF.

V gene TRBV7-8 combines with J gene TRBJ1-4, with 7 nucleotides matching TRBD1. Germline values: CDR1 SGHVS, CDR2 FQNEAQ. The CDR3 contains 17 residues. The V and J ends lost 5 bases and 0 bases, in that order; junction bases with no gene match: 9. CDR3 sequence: CASSQGQRGPTNEKLFF. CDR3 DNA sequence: TGTGCCAGCAGCCAGGGACAGAGGGGCCCAACTAATGAAAAACTGTTTTTT.

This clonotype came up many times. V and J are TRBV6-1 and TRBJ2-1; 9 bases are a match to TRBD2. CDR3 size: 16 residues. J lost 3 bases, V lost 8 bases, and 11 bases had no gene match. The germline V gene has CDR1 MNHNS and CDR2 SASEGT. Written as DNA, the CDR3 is TGTGCCAGCCCAAGACCGACTAGCGGTTACTACAATGAGCAGTTCTTC. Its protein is CASPRPTSGYYNEQFF.

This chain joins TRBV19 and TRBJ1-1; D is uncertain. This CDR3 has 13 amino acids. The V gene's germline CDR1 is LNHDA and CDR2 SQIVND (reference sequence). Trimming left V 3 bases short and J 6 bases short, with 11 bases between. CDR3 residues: CASSIPGYAEAFF. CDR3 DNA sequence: TGTGCCAGTAGTATCCCCGGGTATGCTGAAGCTTTCTTT. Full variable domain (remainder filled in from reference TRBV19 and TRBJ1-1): DGGITQSPKYLFRKEGQNVTLSCEQNLNHDAMYWYRQDPGQGLRLIYYSQIVNDFQKGDIAEGYSVSREKKESFPLTVTSAQKNPTAFYLCASSIPGYAEAFFGQGTRLTVV.

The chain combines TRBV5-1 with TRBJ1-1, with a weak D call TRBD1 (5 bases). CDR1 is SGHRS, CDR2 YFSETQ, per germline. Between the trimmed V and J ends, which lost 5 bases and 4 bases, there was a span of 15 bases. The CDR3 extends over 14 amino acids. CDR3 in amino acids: CASRSPRGGTEAFF. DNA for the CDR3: TGCGCCAGCAGATCGCCCCGGGGGGGCACTGAAGCTTTCTTT. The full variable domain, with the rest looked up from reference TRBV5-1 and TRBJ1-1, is KAGVTQTPRYLIKTRGQQVTLSCSPISGHRSVSWYQQTPGQGLQFLFEYFSETQRNKGNFPGRFSGRQFSNSRSEMNVSTLELGDSALYLCASRSPRGGTEAFFGQGTRLTVV.

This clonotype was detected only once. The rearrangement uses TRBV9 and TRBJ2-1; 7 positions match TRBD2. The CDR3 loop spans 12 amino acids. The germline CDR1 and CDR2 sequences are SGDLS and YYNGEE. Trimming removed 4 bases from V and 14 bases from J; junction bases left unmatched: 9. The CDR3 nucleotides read TGTGCCAGCAGCAGCGGACTAGACGTCAAGTTCTTC. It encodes CASSSGLDVKFF.

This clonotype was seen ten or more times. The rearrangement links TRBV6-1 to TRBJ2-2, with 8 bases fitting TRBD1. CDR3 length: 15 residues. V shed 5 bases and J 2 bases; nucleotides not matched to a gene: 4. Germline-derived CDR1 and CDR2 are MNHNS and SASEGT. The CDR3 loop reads CASSRGQANTGELFF. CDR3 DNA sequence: TGTGCCAGCAGTCGGGGACAGGCCAACACCGGGGAGCTGTTTTTT.

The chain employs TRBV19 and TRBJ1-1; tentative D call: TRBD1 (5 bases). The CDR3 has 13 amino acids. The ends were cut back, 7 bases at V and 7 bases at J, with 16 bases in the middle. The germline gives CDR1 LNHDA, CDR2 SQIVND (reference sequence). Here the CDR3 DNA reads TGTGCCAGTAAAGTCCAGGAGGGGCTTGAAGCTTTCTTT. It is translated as CASKVQEGLEAFF.

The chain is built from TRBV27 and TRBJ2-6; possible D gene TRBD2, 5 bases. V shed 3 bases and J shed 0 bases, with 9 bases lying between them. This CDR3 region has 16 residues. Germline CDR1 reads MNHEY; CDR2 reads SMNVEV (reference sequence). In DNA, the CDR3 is TGTGCCAGCAGTTTCGGAGGATACTCTGGGGCCAACGTCCTGACTTTC. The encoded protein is CASSFGGYSGANVLTF.

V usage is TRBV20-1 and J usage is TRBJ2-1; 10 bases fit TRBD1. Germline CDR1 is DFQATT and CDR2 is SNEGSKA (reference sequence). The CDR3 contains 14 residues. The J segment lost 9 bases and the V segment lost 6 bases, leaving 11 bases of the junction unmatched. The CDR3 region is CSATGTGEIVEQFF. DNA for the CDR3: TGCAGTGCGACCGGGACAGGGGAAATTGTTGAGCAGTTCTTC.

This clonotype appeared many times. DNA of the CDR3: TGTGCCAGCAGCTCGGAGGGGCTAAGCACAGATACGCAGTATTTT. Protein: CASSSEGLSTDTQYF. This rearrangement joins TRBV7-6 to TRBJ2-3, with a tentative D call TRBD2 (6 bases). The ends were cut back, 4 bases at V and 0 bases at J, with 11 bases in the middle. There are 15 residues in the CDR3. The germline gives CDR1 SGHVS, CDR2 FNYEAQ.

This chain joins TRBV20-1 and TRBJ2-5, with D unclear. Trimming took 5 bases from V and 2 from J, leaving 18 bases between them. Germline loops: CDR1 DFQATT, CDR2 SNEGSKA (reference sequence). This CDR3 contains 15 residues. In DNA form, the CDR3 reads TGCAGTGCTCCTCAACTGACGCAAAAGCAAGAGACCCAGTACTTC. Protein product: CSAPQLTQKQETQYF.

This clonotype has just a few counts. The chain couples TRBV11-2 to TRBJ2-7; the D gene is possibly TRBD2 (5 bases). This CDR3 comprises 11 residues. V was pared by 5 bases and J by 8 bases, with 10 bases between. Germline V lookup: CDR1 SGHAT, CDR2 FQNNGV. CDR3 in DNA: TGTGCCAGCAGCGCAAAGCGGCAGCAGTACGTC. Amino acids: CASSAKRQQYV.

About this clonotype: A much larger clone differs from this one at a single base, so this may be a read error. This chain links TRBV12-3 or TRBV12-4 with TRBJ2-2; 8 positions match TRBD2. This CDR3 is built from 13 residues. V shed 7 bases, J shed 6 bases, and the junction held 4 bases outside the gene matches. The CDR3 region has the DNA TGTGCCAGCAATGACGGGGGGGCCGGGGAGCTGTTTTTT. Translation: CASNDGGAGELFF.

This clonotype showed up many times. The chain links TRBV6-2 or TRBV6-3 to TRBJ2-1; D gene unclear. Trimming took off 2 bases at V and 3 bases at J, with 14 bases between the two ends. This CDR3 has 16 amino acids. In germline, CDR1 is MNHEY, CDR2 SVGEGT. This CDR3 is CASSYAASTLYNEQFF. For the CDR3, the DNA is TGTGCCAGCAGTTACGCGGCCAGCACCCTCTACAATGAGCAGTTCTTC.

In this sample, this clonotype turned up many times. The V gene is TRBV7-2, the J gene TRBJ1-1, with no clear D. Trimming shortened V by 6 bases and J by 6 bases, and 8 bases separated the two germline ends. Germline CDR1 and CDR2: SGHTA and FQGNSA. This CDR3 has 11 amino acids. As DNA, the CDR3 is TGTGCCAGCAGGATCGTCCCTGAAGCTTTCTTT. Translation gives CASRIVPEAFF.

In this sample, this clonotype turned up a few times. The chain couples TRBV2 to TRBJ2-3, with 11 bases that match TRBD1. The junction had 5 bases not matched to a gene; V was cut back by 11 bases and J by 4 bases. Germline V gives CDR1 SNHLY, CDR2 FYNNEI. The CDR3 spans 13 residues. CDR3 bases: TGTGCCCCGGGGGGACAGGGGGCAGATACGCAGTATTTT. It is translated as CAPGGQGADTQYF. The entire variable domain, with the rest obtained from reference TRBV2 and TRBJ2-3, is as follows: EPEVTQTPSHQVTQMGQEVILRCVPISNHLYFYWYRQILGQKVEFLVSFYNNEISEKSEIFDDQFSVERPDGSNFTLKIRSTKLEDSAMYFCAPGGQGADTQYFGPGTRLTVL.

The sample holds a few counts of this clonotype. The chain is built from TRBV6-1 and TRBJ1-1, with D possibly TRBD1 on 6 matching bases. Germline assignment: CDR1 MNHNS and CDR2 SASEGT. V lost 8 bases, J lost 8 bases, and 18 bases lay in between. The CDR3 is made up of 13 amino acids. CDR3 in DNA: TGTGCCAGCCGACGGGGGCCCGCCACCGAAGCTTTCTTT. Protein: CASRRGPATEAFF.

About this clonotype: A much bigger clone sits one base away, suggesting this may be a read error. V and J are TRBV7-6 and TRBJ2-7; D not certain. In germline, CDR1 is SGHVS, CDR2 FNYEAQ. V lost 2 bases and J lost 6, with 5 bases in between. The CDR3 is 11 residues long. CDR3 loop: CASSLNIEQYF. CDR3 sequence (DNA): TGTGCCAGCAGCTTAAACATCGAGCAGTACTTC.

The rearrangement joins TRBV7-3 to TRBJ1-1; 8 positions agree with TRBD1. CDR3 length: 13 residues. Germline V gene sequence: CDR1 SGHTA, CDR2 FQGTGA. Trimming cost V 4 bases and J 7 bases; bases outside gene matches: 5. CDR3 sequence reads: CASSSHRGDEAFF. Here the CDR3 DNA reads TGTGCCAGCAGCTCACACAGGGGGGATGAAGCTTTCTTT.

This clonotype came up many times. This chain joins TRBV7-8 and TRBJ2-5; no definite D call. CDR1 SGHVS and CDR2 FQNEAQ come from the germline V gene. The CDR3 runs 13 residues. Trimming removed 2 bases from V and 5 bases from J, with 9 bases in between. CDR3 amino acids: CASSLNSQETQYF. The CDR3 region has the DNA TGTGCCAGCAGCTTAAACAGTCAGGAGACCCAGTACTTC.

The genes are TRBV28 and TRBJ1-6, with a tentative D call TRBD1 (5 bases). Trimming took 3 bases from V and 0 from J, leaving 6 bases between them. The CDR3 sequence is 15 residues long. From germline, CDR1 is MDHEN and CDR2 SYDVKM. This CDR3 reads CASSFQGSYNSPLHF. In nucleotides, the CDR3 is TGTGCCAGCAGTTTTCAGGGCTCCTATAATTCACCCCTCCACTTT.

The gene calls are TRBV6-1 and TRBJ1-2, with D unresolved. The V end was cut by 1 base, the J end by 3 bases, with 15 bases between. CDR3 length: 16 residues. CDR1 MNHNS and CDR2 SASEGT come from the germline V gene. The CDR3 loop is CASSEGWDTRDYGYTF. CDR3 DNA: TGTGCCAGCAGTGAAGGGTGGGATACGAGGGACTATGGCTACACCTTC.

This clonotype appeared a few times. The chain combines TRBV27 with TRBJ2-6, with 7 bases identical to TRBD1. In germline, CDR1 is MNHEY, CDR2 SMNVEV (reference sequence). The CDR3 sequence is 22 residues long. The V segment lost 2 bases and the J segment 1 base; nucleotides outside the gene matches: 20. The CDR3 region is CASSLTRGPVWQGHSGANVLTF. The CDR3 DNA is TGTGCCAGCAGTTTAACAAGGGGGCCCGTATGGCAGGGGCATTCTGGGGCCAACGTCCTGACTTTC.

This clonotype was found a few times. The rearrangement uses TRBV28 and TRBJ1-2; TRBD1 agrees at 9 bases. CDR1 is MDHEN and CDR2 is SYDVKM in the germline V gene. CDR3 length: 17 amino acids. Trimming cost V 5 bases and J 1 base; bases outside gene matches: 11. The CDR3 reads CASSPPGQGFSNYGYTF. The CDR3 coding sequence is TGTGCCAGCAGTCCCCCCGGACAGGGGTTCAGTAACTATGGCTACACCTTC.

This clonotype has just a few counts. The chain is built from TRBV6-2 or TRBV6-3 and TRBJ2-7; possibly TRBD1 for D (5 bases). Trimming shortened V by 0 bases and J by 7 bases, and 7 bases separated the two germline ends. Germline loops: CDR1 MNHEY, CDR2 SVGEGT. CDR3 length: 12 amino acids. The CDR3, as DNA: TGTGCCAGCAGTTACTCTAACAGGGAGCAGTACGTC. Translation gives CASSYSNREQYV.